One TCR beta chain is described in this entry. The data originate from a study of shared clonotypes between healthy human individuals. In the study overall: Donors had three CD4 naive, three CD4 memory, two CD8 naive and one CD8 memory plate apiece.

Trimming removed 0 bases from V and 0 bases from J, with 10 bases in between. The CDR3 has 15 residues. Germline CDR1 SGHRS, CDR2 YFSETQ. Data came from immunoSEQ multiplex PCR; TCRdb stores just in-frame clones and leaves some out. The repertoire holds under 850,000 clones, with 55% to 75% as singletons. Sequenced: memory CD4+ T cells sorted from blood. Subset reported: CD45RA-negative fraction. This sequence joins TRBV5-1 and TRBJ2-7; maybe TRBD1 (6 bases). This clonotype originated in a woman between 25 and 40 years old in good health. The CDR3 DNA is TGCGCCAGCAGCTTGGCTATGGACAGCTCCTACGAGCAGTACTTC. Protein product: CASSLAMDSSYEQYF.